This paragraph covers one T cell receptor beta chain sequence. Its target is unknown. The source of the sample is a study of T cell responses to AZD1222 COVID-19 vaccine. Trimming cost V 1 base and J 0 bases, with 4 bases left between them. CDR1 SGHRS and CDR2 YFSETQ come from the germline V gene. This CDR3 contains 14 residues. Profiled with immunoSEQ multiplex PCR; TCRdb holds only in-frame clones, not every one. The sample consists of 75,000 to 85,000 clones, 70% to 90% of them appearing once. Regarding the study as a whole: Spike-specific TCR breadth rose after two AZD1222 doses, and depth rose as well. Spike was spanned by vaccine-associated CD4 TCRs, with dominance at 160-218 and 743-854.

The chain employs TRBV5-1 and TRBJ1-4; D ambiguous. The source is an adult who received the AZD1222 COVID-19 vaccine. This specimen consisted of peripheral blood, obtained 28 days after the second AZD1222 dose. The CDR3 region is CASSLKATNEKLFF. In DNA form, the CDR3 reads TGCGCCAGCAGCTTGAAGGCAACTAATGAAAAACTGTTTTTT.